These 28 T cell receptor beta chains came from one sample sequenced in a study of T cell responses to AZD1222 COVID-19 vaccine. The table came from immunoSEQ multiplex PCR; TCRdb's copy has only in-frame clones and leaves some out. The data hold tens of thousands of clones, with over 85% observed a single time. This specimen was peripheral blood, taken on day 0 of AZD1222 vaccination. These receptor sequences come from an adult in good health.

The chain recombines TRBV12-3 or TRBV12-4 with TRBJ1-2; D call uncertain. V was trimmed by 1 base and J by 4 bases, leaving 4 bases between them. This CDR3 comprises 12 residues. CDR3 protein: CASSLGFYGYTF. CDR3 DNA sequence: TGTGCCAGCAGTTTAGGGTTCTATGGCTACACCTTC.

V is TRBV18 and J is TRBJ1-1; D gene uncertain. CDR3 length: 14 residues. The germline V gene has CDR1 KGHSH and CDR2 LQKENI. The V end was cut by 2 bases, the J end by 1 base, with 8 bases between. CDR3 amino acids: CASSPTQRNTEAFF. CDR3 bases: TGTGCCAGCTCACCAACGCAAAGGAACACTGAAGCTTTCTTT.

V gene TRBV29-1 combines with J gene TRBJ1-2, with D unclear. Germline lookup yields CDR1 SQVTM and CDR2 ANQGSEA. V lost 6 bases to trimming and J lost 7 bases, with 27 bases between them. The length of the CDR3 is 16 residues. CDR3 coding DNA: TGCAGCGTCGCTAGTGCTAGACCTCGTGGGCTACGTGGCTACACCTTC. It is translated as CSVASARPRGLRGYTF. Full variable domain (missing parts from reference TRBV29-1 and TRBJ1-2): SAVISQKPSRDICQRGTSLTIQCQVDSQVTMMFWYRQQPGQSLTLIATANQGSEATYESGFVIDKFPISRPNLTFSTLTVSNMSPEDSSIYLCSVASARPRGLRGYTFGSGTRLTVV.

The chain is built from TRBV7-8 and TRBJ1-5; D uncertain. This CDR3 has 14 residues. Germline V gives CDR1 SGHVS, CDR2 FQNEAQ. V was trimmed by 3 bases and J by 7 bases, leaving 13 bases between them. In DNA form, the CDR3 reads TGTGCCAGCAGCTTTCCCGCCAAGACCCAGCCCCAGCATTTT. Translated, it gives CASSFPAKTQPQHF.

This chain links TRBV29-1 with TRBJ1-4; D is unresolved. This CDR3 region has 14 residues. Trimming pared 7 bases from V and 0 bases from J, leaving 12 bases between. Germline-derived CDR1 and CDR2 are SQVTM and ANQGSEA. CDR3 in DNA: TGCAGCGCCGGCGGAGGAGCAACTAATGAAAAACTGTTTTTT. Its translation is CSAGGGATNEKLFF.

J is TRBJ1-4 and V is TRBV24-1; 7 bases agree with TRBD1. Losses at the gene ends were 3 bases for V and 8 bases for J; bases not matched to a gene: 8. CDR1 KGHDR and CDR2 SFDVKD come from the germline V gene. The CDR3 totals 15 residues. The CDR3 here is CATSDPTGTREKLFF. Here the CDR3 DNA reads TGTGCCACCAGTGATCCGACAGGGACGAGAGAAAAACTGTTTTTT.

This clone was detected once. The chain uses TRBV18 and TRBJ1-4; the D gene is possibly TRBD1 (5 bases). The CDR3 covers 14 residues. V lost 0 bases to trimming and J lost 6 bases, with 8 bases between them. Germline CDR1 reads KGHSH; CDR2 reads LQKENI. The DNA of the CDR3 is TGTGCCAGCTCACCACCAGCAGGGCATGAAAAACTGTTTTTT. This encodes CASSPPAGHEKLFF.

In this sample, this clone turned up a few times. The chain links TRBV18 to TRBJ1-1; no firm D call. The germline V gene encodes CDR1 KGHSH and CDR2 LQKENI. The CDR3 contains 15 residues. Trimming left V 1 base short and J 1 base short, with 10 bases between. DNA for the CDR3: TGTGCCAGCTCACCACAAAGGAGGCAGAACACTGAAGCTTTCTTT. This codes for CASSPQRRQNTEAFF.

This clone was counted once. V gene TRBV11-3 combines with J gene TRBJ2-7; TRBD1 matches at 7 bases. Germline values: CDR1 SGHNT, CDR2 YENEEA. CDR3 length: 16 amino acids. Trimming removed 4 bases from V and 3 bases from J; junction bases left unmatched: 12. The CDR3 loop reads CASSSWSRQGNYEQYF. The CDR3, as DNA: TGTGCCAGCAGCTCATGGTCACGACAGGGTAACTACGAGCAGTACTTC.

The CDR3 region is CASSQGDEQFF. DNA of the CDR3: TGCGCCAGCAGCCAAGGGGATGAGCAGTTCTTC. The genes are TRBV4-1 and TRBJ2-1; D is uncertain. The CDR3 contains 11 residues. V lost 1 base and J 8 bases, leaving 3 bases between the germline ends. Germline V CDR1 and CDR2: MGHRA, YSYEKL.

This sequence joins TRBV19 and TRBJ2-5, with 8 bases identical to TRBD1. CDR3 size: 15 residues. CDR1 is LNHDA, CDR2 SQIVND, per germline (reference sequence). The ends lost 3 bases at V and 5 bases at J; junction bases unmatched: 8. Here the CDR3 reads CASSMQGAAYETQYF. The CDR3 DNA is TGTGCCAGTAGTATGCAGGGGGCGGCGTATGAGACCCAGTACTTC.

V and J are TRBV4-1 and TRBJ1-2, with D tentatively TRBD1 (6 bases). The germline V gene encodes CDR1 MGHRA and CDR2 YSYEKL. The CDR3 extends over 16 amino acids. Trimming took off 1 base at V and 3 bases at J, with 15 bases between the two ends. CDR3 DNA sequence: TGCGCCAGCAGCCAAGTTAGGACAGATACCCACTATGGCTACACCTTC. Encoded protein: CASSQVRTDTHYGYTF.

The chain links TRBV2 to TRBJ1-5; 7 bases align to TRBD1. Germline V lookup: CDR1 SNHLY, CDR2 FYNNEI. This CDR3 has 14 residues. V shed 4 bases and J 7 bases; nucleotides not matched to a gene: 7. CDR3 coding DNA: TGTGCCAGCAGTGTTGGGCAGGGGGGGCAGCCCCAGCATTTT. It encodes CASSVGQGGQPQHF.

This rearrangement joins TRBV9 to TRBJ1-4; unclear D gene. V lost 4 bases and J lost 0, with 10 bases in between. Germline V lookup: CDR1 SGDLS, CDR2 YYNGEE. The CDR3 extends over 15 amino acids. CDR3 protein: CASSFGPTTNEKLFF. The CDR3 DNA is TGTGCCAGCAGCTTCGGGCCGACAACTAATGAAAAACTGTTTTTT.

The genes are TRBV10-2 and TRBJ1-2; maybe TRBD1 (6 bases). Trimming took off 3 bases at V and 5 bases at J, with 16 bases between the two ends. This CDR3 has 15 residues. Germline lookup yields CDR1 WSHSY and CDR2 SAAADI. DNA of the CDR3: TGCGCCAGCAGTGAAGGACAGTTAAGGCTTTATGGCTACACCTTC. It yields the protein CASSEGQLRLYGYTF.

V gene TRBV9 combines with J gene TRBJ2-6, with 11 nucleotides matching TRBD1. The V segment lost 3 bases and the J segment 0 bases; nucleotides outside the gene matches: 5. This CDR3 has 18 residues. CDR1 SGDLS and CDR2 YYNGEE come from the germline V gene. CDR3 residues: CASSGDRGASSGANVLTF. The CDR3 DNA sequence: TGTGCCAGCAGCGGGGACAGGGGGGCCTCCTCTGGGGCCAACGTCCTGACTTTC.

V and J are TRBV27 and TRBJ2-2; TRBD1 matches at 7 bases. The V gene end was trimmed by 6 bases and the J gene end by 7 bases; junction bases not matched to a gene: 11. Per germline, CDR1 MNHEY and CDR2 SMNVEV (reference sequence). The CDR3 length is 15 residues. In DNA form, the CDR3 reads TGTGCCAGCAGCCCTCATGACAGGGCGGGCGGGGAGCTGTTTTTT. Translated, it gives CASSPHDRAGGELFF.

CDR3 DNA: TGTGCCAGCAGTTACCCGACTGGAGATGAGCAGTTCTTC. Translated: CASSYPTGDEQFF. V gene TRBV6-5 combines with J gene TRBJ2-1; D ambiguous. Trimming took off 2 bases at V and 8 bases at J, with 10 bases between the two ends. This CDR3 contains 13 residues. The germline CDR1 and CDR2 sequences are MNHEY and SVGAGI.

The chain recombines TRBV5-1 with TRBJ1-6; 7 bases match TRBD1. This CDR3 spans 17 amino acids. Trimming at V came to 4 bases and at J to 3 bases, leaving 10 bases not matched to a gene. CDR1 and CDR2 (germline): SGHRS, YFSETQ. This chain's CDR3 is CASSTGTGADYNSPLHF. The CDR3 DNA sequence: TGCGCCAGCAGCACCGGAACAGGGGCCGACTATAATTCACCCCTCCACTTT.

The V call is TRBV4-1, the J call TRBJ1-1, with D unclear. Trimming stripped 1 base from V and 4 bases from J, with 7 bases between. The CDR3 covers 13 residues. In germline, CDR1 is MGHRA, CDR2 YSYEKL. This chain's CDR3 is CASSQGSPTEAFF. DNA of the CDR3: TGCGCCAGCAGCCAAGGCAGTCCCACTGAAGCTTTCTTT.

V and J are TRBV7-9 and TRBJ1-4; 8 positions agree with TRBD1. CDR1 is SEHNR and CDR2 is FQNEAQ in the germline V gene (reference sequence). V shed 5 bases and J 2 bases; nucleotides not matched to a gene: 7. The CDR3 length is 16 residues. CDR3 in DNA: TGTGCCAGCAGCCCCCGAGCAGGGGGCACTAATGAAAAACTGTTTTTT. Protein sequence: CASSPRAGGTNEKLFF. The full variable domain, with the rest looked up from reference TRBV7-9 and TRBJ1-4, is DTGVSQNPRHKITKRGQNVTFRCDPISEHNRLYWYRQTLGQGPEFLTYFQNEAQLEKSRLLSDRFSAERPKGSFSTLEIQRTEQGDSAMYLCASSPRAGGTNEKLFFGSGTQLSVL.

This clone was seen only once. The chain carries TRBV12-3 or TRBV12-4 and TRBJ2-7; weak D call: TRBD2 (5 bases). Trimming took 6 bases from V and 1 from J, leaving 10 bases between them. CDR3 length: 13 residues. DNA for the CDR3: TGTGCCAGCAGACCCGGACTTTCCTACGAGCAGTACTTC. Its translation: CASRPGLSYEQYF.

This clone was seen just once. The chain joins TRBV10-1 to TRBJ1-1; 7 bases map to TRBD1. Germline-derived CDR1 and CDR2 are WNHNN and SYGVQD (reference sequence). The V and J ends lost 3 bases and 1 base, in that order; junction bases with no gene match: 5. The CDR3 length is 15 residues. CDR3 sequence (DNA): TGCGCCAGCAGTGACTCCGGGACAGCGAACACTGAAGCTTTCTTT. This gives the protein CASSDSGTANTEAFF.

The CDR3 reads CASSPQGPSTEAFF. CDR3 in DNA: TGTGCCAGCAGCCCACAGGGCCCGAGCACTGAAGCTTTCTTT. V usage is TRBV5-4 and J usage is TRBJ1-1; TRBD1 might be the D (6 bases). With 4 bases removed from V and 4 bases from J, the gap between germline ends came to 14 bases. The germline gives CDR1 SGHNT, CDR2 YYREEE (reference sequence). The CDR3 extends over 14 amino acids.

The chain employs TRBV19 and TRBJ1-4, with D unresolved. Per germline, CDR1 LNHDA and CDR2 SQIVND (reference sequence). CDR3 length: 14 residues. Trimming left V 8 bases short and J 3 bases short, with 13 bases between. This CDR3 is CASRSGVANEKLFF. Written as DNA, the CDR3 is TGTGCCAGTCGGTCCGGGGTGGCTAATGAAAAACTGTTTTTT.

This clone came up a few times. The V gene is TRBV18, the J gene TRBJ2-1; the D gene is possibly TRBD1 (6 bases). The CDR3 spans 16 residues. Trimming pared 6 bases from V and 0 bases from J, leaving 15 bases between. Germline V CDR1 and CDR2: KGHSH, LQKENI. This chain's CDR3 is CASSSIGTRSYNEQFF. The CDR3 coding sequence is TGTGCCAGCTCCTCTATCGGGACACGCTCCTACAATGAGCAGTTCTTC. Together with reference TRBV18 and TRBJ2-1, the CDR3 gives the full variable domain: NAGVMQNPRHLVRRRGQEARLRCSPMKGHSHVYWYRQLPEEGLKFMVYLQKENIIDESGMPKERFSAEFPKEGPSILRIQQVVRGDSAAYFCASSSIGTRSYNEQFFGPGTRLTVL.

This chain links TRBV6-6 with TRBJ1-5; tentative D call: TRBD1 (6 bases). Trimming stripped 10 bases from V and 0 bases from J, with 13 bases between. Germline V gene lookup returns CDR1 MNHNY and CDR2 SVGAGI (reference sequence). The CDR3 runs 14 residues. This CDR3 is CATSDSNSNQPQHF. In DNA form, the CDR3 reads TGTGCCACCTCGGACAGTAATAGCAATCAGCCCCAGCATTTT.

The CDR3 DNA follows: TGTGCCAGCAGCTCGGGACAGGGGGCCGTCTACGAGCAGTACTTC. Its protein product is CASSSGQGAVYEQYF. The V call is TRBV5-6, the J call TRBJ2-7; TRBD1 aligns across 12 bases. Germline lookup yields CDR1 SGHDT and CDR2 YYEEEE. The V and J ends lost 3 bases and 3 bases, in that order; junction bases with no gene match: 4. The CDR3 runs 15 residues.